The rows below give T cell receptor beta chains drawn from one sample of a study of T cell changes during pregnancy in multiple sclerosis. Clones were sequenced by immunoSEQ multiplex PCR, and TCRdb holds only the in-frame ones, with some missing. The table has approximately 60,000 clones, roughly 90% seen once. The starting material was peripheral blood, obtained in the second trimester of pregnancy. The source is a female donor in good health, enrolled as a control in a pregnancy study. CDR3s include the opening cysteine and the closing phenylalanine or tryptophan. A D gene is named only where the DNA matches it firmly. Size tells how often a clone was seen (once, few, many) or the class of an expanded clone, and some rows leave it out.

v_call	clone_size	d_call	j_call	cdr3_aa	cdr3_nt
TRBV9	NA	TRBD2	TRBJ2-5	CASTGTSGVQETQYF	TGTGCCAGCACCGGGACTAGCGGGGTTCAAGAGACCCAGTACTTC
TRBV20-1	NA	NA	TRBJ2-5	CSRPGQETQYF	TGCAGTCGGCCAGGTCAAGAGACCCAGTACTTC
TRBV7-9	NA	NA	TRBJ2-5	CASSGMKQETQYF	TGTGCCAGCAGCGGCATGAAGCAAGAGACCCAGTACTTC
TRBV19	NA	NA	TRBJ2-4	CASTPPGFHGIQYF	TGTGCCAGTACCCCCCCCGGGTTTCACGGCATTCAGTACTTC
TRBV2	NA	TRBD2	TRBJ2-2	CASSGGLGLRGELFF	TGTGCCAGCAGTGGTGGACTAGGGCTGAGGGGGGAGCTGTTTTTT
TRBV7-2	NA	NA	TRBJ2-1	CASRPRVDSLRLYNEQFF	TGTGCCAGCAGACCGCGGGTGGACAGCCTACGTCTCTACAATGAGCAGTTCTTC
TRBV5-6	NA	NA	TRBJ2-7	CASRGSWAHEQYF	TGTGCCAGCAGGGGTTCCTGGGCCCACGAGCAGTACTTC
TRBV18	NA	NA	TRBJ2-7	CASSPVTAYEQYF	TGTGCCAGCTCACCGGTGACAGCCTACGAGCAGTACTTC
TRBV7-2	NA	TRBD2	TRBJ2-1	CASSLAQQAGALYNEQFF	TGTGCCAGCAGCTTAGCGCAACAAGCGGGAGCCCTATACAATGAGCAGTTCTTC
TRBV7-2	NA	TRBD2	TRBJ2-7	CASSLGPGGTYEQYF	TGTGCCAGCAGCTTAGGTCCGGGAGGTACCTACGAGCAGTACTTC
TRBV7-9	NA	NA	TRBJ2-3	CASSLEFGGSTDTQYF	TGTGCCAGCAGCTTAGAATTCGGCGGGAGCACAGATACGCAGTATTTT
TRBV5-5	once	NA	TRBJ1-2	CASSLLGQANYGYTF	TGTGCCAGCAGCTTGTTGGGGCAAGCGAACTATGGCTACACCTTC
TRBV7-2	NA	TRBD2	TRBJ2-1	CASSPPSGRGNEQFF	TGTGCCAGCAGCCCGCCTAGCGGGAGAGGCAATGAGCAGTTCTTC
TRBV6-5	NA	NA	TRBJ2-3	CASSYSLSTDTQYF	TGTGCCAGCAGTTACAGTCTAAGCACAGATACGCAGTATTTT
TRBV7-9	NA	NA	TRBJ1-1	CASSLDPGQGNTEAFF	TGTGCCAGCAGCTTAGATCCAGGGCAGGGGAACACTGAAGCTTTCTTT